This T cell receptor (beta chain) was captured in a study of memory CD4+ T cells and cytomegalovirus serostatus. Broader study findings: Of roughly 180 reported CMV TCRbeta sequences, under 80 were found in memory CD4+ repertoires. Repertoires predicted CMV serostatus with median bootstrapped AUC of approximately 0.94.

This CDR3 contains 16 residues. Germline V gene sequence: CDR1 LNHDA, CDR2 SQIVND (reference sequence). Germline trimming cut 5 bases from V and 7 bases from J; bases unmatched to any gene: 12. The sort gate was single viable CD3+CD4+CD8-CD45RO+ cells for memory CD4+ T cells. Clones were sequenced by immunoSEQ multiplex PCR, and TCRdb holds only the in-frame ones, with some missing. The data contain about 75,000 clones, roughly 80% of them singletons. As for this clone: The antigen is undetermined.

This TCR derives from an adult in good health and CMV-seropositive. This chain links TRBV19 with TRBJ1-5, with 9 nucleotides matching TRBD1. Sequencing was done on a sample of memory CD4+ T cells from blood. CDR3 sequence reads: CASSLGRTGEGQPQHF. As DNA, the CDR3 is TGTGCCAGTAGTCTGGGGCGGACAGGGGAGGGACAGCCCCAGCATTTT.